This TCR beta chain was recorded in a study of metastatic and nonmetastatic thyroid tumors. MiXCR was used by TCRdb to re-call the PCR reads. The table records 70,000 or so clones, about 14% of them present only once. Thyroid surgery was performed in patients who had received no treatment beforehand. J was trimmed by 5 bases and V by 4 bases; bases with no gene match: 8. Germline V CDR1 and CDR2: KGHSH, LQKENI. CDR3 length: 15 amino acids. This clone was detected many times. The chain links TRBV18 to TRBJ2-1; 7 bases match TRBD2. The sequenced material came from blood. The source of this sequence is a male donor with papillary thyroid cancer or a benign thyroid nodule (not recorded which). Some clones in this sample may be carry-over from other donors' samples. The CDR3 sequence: CASSLAGEKNNEQFF. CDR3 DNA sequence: TGTGCCAGCTCACTGGCGGGAGAGAAAAACAATGAGCAGTTCTTC.